One sample yielded the 29 T cell receptor beta chains listed below, sequenced in a study of vaccination effects on CD4 cells after COVID-19 (dated by TCRdb to 2021 to 2024). Their target antigens are unknown. Library prep was done by the immunoSEQ multiplex PCR assay. Not all clones reach the TCRdb copy of this immuneACCESS table, which keeps in-frame sequences only. Checked studies attribute under half of the gap to unresolved V genes and leave the rest unexplained. For this sample there are 65,000 to 90,000 clones; approximately 73% appear just once. Jointly, the top ten make up approximately 2.4% of the sample. After less than eleven days of culture, CD4+ T cells were isolated with the EasySep CD4+ T cell isolation kit. Each participant received two doses of an mRNA SARS-CoV-2 vaccine, either BNT162b2 or mRNA-1273. The specimen was CD4+ T cells from PBMCs cultured without peptide, collected after COVID-19 vaccination. The receptors come from a human donor who received a COVID-19 vaccine.

This clone has just one count. The chain has TRBV27 and TRBJ2-6, with a weak D call TRBD1 (5 bases). The length of the CDR3 is 16 residues. The V gene lost 1 base and the J gene lost 4 bases, with 11 bases spanning the gap. Germline CDR1 MNHEY, CDR2 SMNVEV (reference sequence). The CDR3 sequence: CASSLLLGPGANVLTF. The DNA of the CDR3 is TGTGCCAGCAGTTTATTGCTGGGGCCCGGGGCCAACGTCCTGACTTTC. Supplemented by reference TRBV27 and TRBJ2-6, the full variable domain reads EAQVTQNPRYLITVTGKKLTVTCSQNMNHEYMSWYRQDPGLGLRQIYYSMNVEVTDKGDVPEGYKVSRKEKRNFPLILESPSPNQTSLYFCASSLLLGPGANVLTFGAGSRLTVL.

This chain joins TRBV11-2 and TRBJ1-2, with 8 bases aligning to TRBD1. Germline CDR1 reads SGHAT; CDR2 reads FQNNGV. The CDR3 consists of 13 residues. V lost 5 bases and J lost 4; bases outside the gene matches: 3. CDR3 sequence (DNA): TGTGCCAGCAGCCCGGACAGGGCCTATGGCTACACCTTC. This codes for CASSPDRAYGYTF.

The rearrangement links TRBV5-1 to TRBJ2-3; no reliable D call. The V and J ends lost 0 bases and 2 bases respectively, with 10 bases between them. CDR3 length: 15 residues. Germline lookup yields CDR1 SGHRS and CDR2 YFSETQ. In nucleotides, the CDR3 is TGCGCCAGCAGCTTGGCCGGCCGACCCACAGATACGCAGTATTTT. It encodes CASSLAGRPTDTQYF.

This clone occurred a few times. Other DNA sequences within the sample encode an identical CDR3. V is TRBV18 and J is TRBJ2-1; perhaps TRBD1 as D (5 bases). From germline, CDR1 is KGHSH and CDR2 LQKENI. V was shortened by 2 bases and J by 0 bases, with 8 bases between the two germline ends. The CDR3 has 15 residues. The CDR3 protein is CASSPSGFSYNEQFF. CDR3 nucleotide sequence: TGTGCCAGCTCACCATCAGGGTTCTCCTACAATGAGCAGTTCTTC.

The rearrangement links TRBV3-1 (or the pseudogene TRBV3-2) to TRBJ1-2; D uncertain. Germline-derived CDR1 and CDR2 are LGHDT and YNNKEL (reference sequence). This CDR3 contains 12 residues. V shed 6 bases and J shed 2 bases, with 7 bases lying between them. The CDR3 region is CASRDGNYGYTF. In DNA, the CDR3 is TGTGCCAGCAGGGACGGCAACTATGGCTACACCTTC.

Only one count was recorded for this clone. The V and J genes are TRBV6-1 and TRBJ1-2; 8 positions match TRBD1. This CDR3 region has 15 residues. CDR1 and CDR2 from the germline V gene are MNHNS and SASEGT. Trimming removed 0 bases from V and 0 bases from J; junction bases left unmatched: 0. The CDR3 coding sequence is TGTGCCAGCAGTGAAGCGGGACAGGCTAACTATGGCTACACCTTC. It is translated as CASSEAGQANYGYTF.

The chain is built from TRBV6-1 and TRBJ1-2; D is undetermined. The CDR3 runs 15 residues. Germline assignment: CDR1 MNHNS and CDR2 SASEGT. V dropped 0 bases and J dropped 4 bases, with 12 bases sitting between them. This chain's CDR3 is CASSEAWKTIYGYTF. CDR3 coding DNA: TGTGCCAGCAGTGAAGCCTGGAAGACCATCTATGGCTACACCTTC.

On this clone: Other DNA sequences in the sample encode the same CDR3. The CDR3 sequence: CASSIGRGYEQYV. The CDR3 DNA follows: TGTGCCAGTAGTATAGGCAGGGGCTACGAGCAGTACGTC. The gene calls are TRBV19 and TRBJ2-7; the D gene is possibly TRBD1 (6 bases). CDR1 is LNHDA and CDR2 is SQIVND in the germline V gene (reference sequence). V shed 1 base and J shed 3 bases, with 7 bases lying between them. This CDR3 spans 13 amino acids.

CDR3: CAISRDRGGYEQYV. For the CDR3, the DNA is TGTGCCATCAGCCGCGACAGGGGCGGGTACGAGCAGTACGTC. The rearrangement joins TRBV10-3 to TRBJ2-7; 8 nucleotides line up with TRBD1. This CDR3 has 14 residues. Germline lookup yields CDR1 ENHRY and CDR2 SYGVKD. The trim removed 6 bases at V and 4 bases at J, leaving 8 bases unmatched.

This chain connects TRBV5-1 to TRBJ2-3; D unresolved. Germline CDR1 reads SGHRS; CDR2 reads YFSETQ. CDR3 length: 13 amino acids. Trimming took 2 bases from V and 7 from J, leaving 11 bases between them. CDR3 loop: CASSLKGSNTQYF. CDR3 coding DNA: TGCGCCAGCAGCTTAAAGGGATCGAATACGCAGTATTTT.

This clone was recorded a few times. V gene TRBV5-4 combines with J gene TRBJ1-4; D is ambiguous. The CDR3 runs to 13 residues. The V gene lost 4 bases and the J gene lost 7 bases, with 11 bases spanning the gap. Germline loops: CDR1 SGHNT, CDR2 YYREEE (reference sequence). The CDR3 region has the DNA TGTGCCAGCAGCATCGGGCCATTTGAAAAACTGTTTTTT. Its translation is CASSIGPFEKLFF. Full variable domain (outside the CDR3, taken from reference TRBV5-4 and TRBJ1-4): ETGVTQSPTHLIKTRGQQVTLRCSSQSGHNTVSWYQQALGQGPQFIFQYYREEENGRGNFPPRFSGLQFPNYSSELNVNALELDDSALYLCASSIGPFEKLFFGSGTQLSVL.

This clone was picked up a small number of times. J is TRBJ1-1 and V is TRBV29-1, with D perhaps TRBD1 (5 bases). The CDR3 covers 11 residues. V was cut by 4 bases and J by 7 bases, with 10 bases left in between. The germline gives CDR1 SQVTM, CDR2 ANQGSEA. CDR3 DNA sequence: TGCAGCGTTGCCAGGGATGGTGAAGCTTTCTTT. Translating gives CSVARDGEAFF.

V is TRBV3-1 (or the pseudogene TRBV3-2) and J is TRBJ2-1, with a weak D call TRBD2 (6 bases). The CDR3 is made up of 15 amino acids. V was trimmed by 4 bases and J by 6 bases, leaving 16 bases between them. Germline V gene sequence: CDR1 LGHDT, CDR2 YNNKEL (reference sequence). This chain's CDR3 is CASSPIGASANEQFF. CDR3 nucleotide sequence: TGTGCCAGCAGCCCAATCGGGGCTAGCGCCAATGAGCAGTTCTTC.

The rearrangement links TRBV12-3 or TRBV12-4 to TRBJ2-5; D remains ambiguous. The V and J ends lost 7 bases and 5 bases respectively, with 14 bases between them. The CDR3 is made up of 13 amino acids. The CDR3, as DNA: TGTGCCAGCATGTCGGAGTCTCGGGAGACCCAGTACTTC. Translating gives CASMSESRETQYF.

The chain joins TRBV5-5 to TRBJ1-4; D is perhaps TRBD1 (6 bases). Between the trimmed V and J ends, which lost 0 bases and 7 bases, there was a span of 13 bases. CDR3 size: 15 residues. Germline V lookup: CDR1 SGHKS, CDR2 YYEKEE (reference sequence). CDR3 amino acids: CASSLAGGRGEKLFF. The CDR3 region has the DNA TGTGCCAGCAGCTTGGCCGGGGGGCGCGGTGAAAAACTGTTTTTT.

This chain uses TRBV18 with TRBJ2-1, with TRBD1 matching 9 bases. Per germline, CDR1 KGHSH and CDR2 LQKENI. The CDR3 contains 13 residues. V was clipped by 5 bases and J by 9 bases; unmatched bases: 5. The CDR3 region has the DNA TGTGCCAGCTCAGAGGGACAGGGCAGTGAGCAGTTCTTC. It is translated as CASSEGQGSEQFF.

In its sample, this clone was seen a few times. The CDR3 loop reads CASRYTGTSNTGELFF. Here the CDR3 DNA reads TGTGCCAGCAGATATACCGGGACTAGCAACACCGGGGAGCTGTTTTTT. The rearrangement joins TRBV6-6 to TRBJ2-2; 9 nucleotides line up with TRBD2. There are 16 residues in the CDR3. Germline trimming cut 6 bases from V and 2 bases from J; bases unmatched to any gene: 7. Germline CDR1 is MNHNY and CDR2 is SVGAGI (reference sequence).

The chain joins TRBV3-1 (or the pseudogene TRBV3-2) to TRBJ1-2; perhaps TRBD1 as D (5 bases). Trimming cost V 0 bases and J 2 bases, with 13 bases left between them. Looked up from germline, CDR1 is LGHDT and CDR2 is YNNKEL (reference sequence). This CDR3 comprises 16 residues. CDR3 coding DNA: TGTGCCAGCAGCCAAGATAGGGGCAACCAAAACTATGGCTACACCTTC. Translated: CASSQDRGNQNYGYTF.

V usage is TRBV7-9 and J usage is TRBJ2-5; 10 bases are shared with TRBD2. Unmatched junction bases numbered 12, after V lost 4 bases and J lost 7 bases. CDR1 and CDR2 (germline): SEHNR, FQNEAQ (reference sequence). The CDR3 spans 16 residues. The DNA for the CDR3 is TGTGCCAGCAGCTCGGCTAGCGGGGGCCCTAGAAGGACCCAGTACTTC. Amino acids: CASSSASGGPRRTQYF. The full variable domain, its missing parts supplied by reference TRBV7-9 and TRBJ2-5, is DTGVSQNPRHKITKRGQNVTFRCDPISEHNRLYWYRQTLGQGPEFLTYFQNEAQLEKSRLLSDRFSAERPKGSFSTLEIQRTEQGDSAMYLCASSSASGGPRRTQYFGPGTRLLVL.

The chain employs TRBV24-1 and TRBJ2-1, with D possibly being TRBD1 or TRBD2 (6 bases each). There are 16 residues in the CDR3. Trimming pared 3 bases from V and 1 base from J, leaving 12 bases between. CDR1 and CDR2 from the germline V gene are KGHDR and SFDVKD. CDR3 bases: TGTGCCACCAGTGATCGTCGAGGGGGGTCCTACAATGAGCAGTTCTTC. Its translation is CATSDRRGGSYNEQFF.

The CDR3 region is CASSRQWGPQHF. CDR3 nucleotide sequence: TGCGCCAGCAGTCGACAGTGGGGGCCCCAGCATTTT. V usage is TRBV10-1 and J usage is TRBJ1-5; D perhaps matches TRBD1 (5 bases). With 5 bases removed from V and 9 bases from J, the gap between germline ends came to 11 bases. This CDR3 region has 12 residues. Germline lookup yields CDR1 WNHNN and CDR2 SYGVQD (reference sequence).

The chain employs TRBV6-6 and TRBJ1-2; TRBD1 matches at 10 bases. The CDR3 is 15 amino acids. The V and J ends lost 5 bases and 6 bases, in that order; junction bases with no gene match: 9. Per the germline V gene, CDR1 is MNHNY and CDR2 is SVGAGI (reference sequence). The CDR3 DNA reads as TGTGCCAGCAGTCCCCCGGGACAGGGGAGGAATGGCTACACCTTC. Protein sequence: CASSPPGQGRNGYTF.

About this clone itself: In the same sample, other DNA sequences code for this CDR3. The genes are TRBV24-1 and TRBJ2-5, with 9 positions matching TRBD1. Germline V gene data show CDR1 as KGHDR and CDR2 as SFDVKD. Germline trimming cut 4 bases from V and 5 bases from J; bases unmatched to any gene: 7. The CDR3 loop spans 15 amino acids. In DNA, the CDR3 is TGTGCCACCAGTGACCCGGGACAGGGAGGCGAGACCCAGTACTTC. The encoded protein is CATSDPGQGGETQYF.

This clone has just a few counts. In nucleotides, the CDR3 is TGTGCCAGCAGTGCCAGTCTTACAGGGGGCGGTGGAAACACCATATATTTT. It codes for CASSASLTGGGGNTIYF. The rearrangement links TRBV2 to TRBJ1-3, with 9 bases aligning to TRBD1. Germline CDR1 and CDR2: SNHLY and FYNNEI. Trimming cost V 4 bases and J 3 bases; bases outside gene matches: 10. The CDR3 covers 17 residues. The whole variable domain, filled in from reference TRBV2 and TRBJ1-3, reads EPEVTQTPSHQVTQMGQEVILRCVPISNHLYFYWYRQILGQKVEFLVSFYNNEISEKSEIFDDQFSVERPDGSNFTLKIRSTKLEDSAMYFCASSASLTGGGGNTIYFGEGSWLTVV.

V gene TRBV24-1 combines with J gene TRBJ2-2, with 9 bases aligning to TRBD1. CDR3 size: 15 residues. J gave up 5 bases and V 5 bases, and 5 bases lay outside the gene matches. Germline values: CDR1 KGHDR, CDR2 SFDVKD. CDR3 loop: CATSVQGARTGELFF. CDR3 nucleotides: TGTGCCACCAGTGTACAGGGGGCGCGGACCGGGGAGCTGTTTTTT.

The V gene is TRBV10-2, the J gene TRBJ2-5; D is unclear. CDR1 WSHSY and CDR2 SAAADI come from the germline V gene. The CDR3 extends over 13 amino acids. Trimming left V 1 base short and J 2 bases short, with 5 bases between. This chain's CDR3 is CASSEFPQETQYF. The CDR3 DNA reads TGCGCCAGCAGTGAGTTCCCACAAGAGACCCAGTACTTC.

J is TRBJ2-2 and V is TRBV30; the D is unclear. The V gene lost 4 bases and the J gene lost 0 bases, with 9 bases spanning the gap. The CDR3 consists of 14 residues. Germline V CDR1 and CDR2: GTSNPN, SVGIG (reference sequence). The DNA for the CDR3 is TGTGCCTGGAATTCTTTAACGAACACCGGGGAGCTGTTTTTT. This codes for CAWNSLTNTGELFF.

This clone appeared once. This rearrangement joins TRBV9 to TRBJ1-2, with D hard to call. The CDR3 is 12 residues long. V lost 0 bases to trimming and J lost 7 bases, with 7 bases between them. CDR1 is SGDLS and CDR2 is YYNGEE in the germline V gene. CDR3 region: CASSVDHLGYTF. In nucleotides, the CDR3 is TGTGCCAGCAGCGTAGATCATCTTGGCTACACCTTC. Complete variable domain (other parts from reference TRBV9 and TRBJ1-2): DSGVTQTPKHLITATGQRVTLRCSPRSGDLSVYWYQQSLDQGLQFLIQYYNGEERAKGNILERFSAQQFPDLHSELNLSSLELGDSALYFCASSVDHLGYTFGSGTRLTVV.

The J gene is TRBJ2-2, the V gene TRBV7-2, with 12 bases identical to TRBD2. This CDR3 is 18 amino acids long. With 1 base clipped from V and 0 bases from J, the junction kept 3 bases outside the gene matches. Germline values: CDR1 SGHTA, CDR2 FQGNSA. CDR3 DNA sequence: TGTGCCAGCAGCTTAGGACTAGCGGGGGCCGCGAACACCGGGGAGCTGTTTTTT. Protein product: CASSLGLAGAANTGELFF.